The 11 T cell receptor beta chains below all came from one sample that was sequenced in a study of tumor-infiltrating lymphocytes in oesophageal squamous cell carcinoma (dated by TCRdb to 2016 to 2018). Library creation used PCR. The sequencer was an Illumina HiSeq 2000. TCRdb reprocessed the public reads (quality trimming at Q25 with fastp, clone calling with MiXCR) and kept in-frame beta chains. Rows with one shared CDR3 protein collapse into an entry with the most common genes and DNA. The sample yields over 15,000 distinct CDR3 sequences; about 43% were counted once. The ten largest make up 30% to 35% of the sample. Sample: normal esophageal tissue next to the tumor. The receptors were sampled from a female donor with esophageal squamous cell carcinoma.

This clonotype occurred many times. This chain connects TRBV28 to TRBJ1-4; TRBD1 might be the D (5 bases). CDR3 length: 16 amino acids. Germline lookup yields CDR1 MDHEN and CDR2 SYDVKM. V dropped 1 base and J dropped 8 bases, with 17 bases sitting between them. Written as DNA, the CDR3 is TGTGCCAGCAGTTTATTCCGAGGGGCTTCGGGGGAAAAACTGTTTTTT. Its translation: CASSLFRGASGEKLFF.

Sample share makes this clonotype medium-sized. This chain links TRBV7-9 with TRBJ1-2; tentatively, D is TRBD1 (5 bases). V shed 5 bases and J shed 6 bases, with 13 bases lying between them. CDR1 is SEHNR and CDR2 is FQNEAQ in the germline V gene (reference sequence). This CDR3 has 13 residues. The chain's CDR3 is CASSPRGANGYTF. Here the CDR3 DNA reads TGTGCCAGCAGCCCCCGAGGGGCTAATGGCTACACCTTC.

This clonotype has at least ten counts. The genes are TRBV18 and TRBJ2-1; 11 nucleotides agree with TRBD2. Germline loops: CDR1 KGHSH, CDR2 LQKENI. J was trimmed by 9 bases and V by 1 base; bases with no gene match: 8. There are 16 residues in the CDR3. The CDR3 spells CASSPHGGTSGVEQFF. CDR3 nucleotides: TGTGCCAGCTCACCACATGGCGGGACTAGCGGTGTTGAGCAGTTCTTC.

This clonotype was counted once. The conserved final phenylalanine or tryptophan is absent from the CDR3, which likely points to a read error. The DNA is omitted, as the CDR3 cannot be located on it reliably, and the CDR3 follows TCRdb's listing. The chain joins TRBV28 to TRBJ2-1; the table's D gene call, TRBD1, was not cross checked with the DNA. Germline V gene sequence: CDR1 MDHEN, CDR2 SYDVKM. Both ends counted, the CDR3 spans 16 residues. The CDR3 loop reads CASSTGVANYGYTFGS.

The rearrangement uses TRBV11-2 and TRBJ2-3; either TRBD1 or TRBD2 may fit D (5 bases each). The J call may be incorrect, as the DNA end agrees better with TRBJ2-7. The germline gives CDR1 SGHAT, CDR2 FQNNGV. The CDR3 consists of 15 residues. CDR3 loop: CASSLSRGDYNEQYF. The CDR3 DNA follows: TGTGCCAGCAGCTTAAGCCGGGGCGACTACAATGAGCAGTACTTC.

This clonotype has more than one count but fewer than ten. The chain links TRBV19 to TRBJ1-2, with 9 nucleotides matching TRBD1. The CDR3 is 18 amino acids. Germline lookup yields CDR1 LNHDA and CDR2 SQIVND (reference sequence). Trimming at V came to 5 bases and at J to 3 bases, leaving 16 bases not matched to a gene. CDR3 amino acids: CASSAADPGTGSDYGYTF. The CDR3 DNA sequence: TGTGCCAGTAGTGCCGCAGACCCCGGGACAGGGTCCGACTATGGCTACACCTTC.

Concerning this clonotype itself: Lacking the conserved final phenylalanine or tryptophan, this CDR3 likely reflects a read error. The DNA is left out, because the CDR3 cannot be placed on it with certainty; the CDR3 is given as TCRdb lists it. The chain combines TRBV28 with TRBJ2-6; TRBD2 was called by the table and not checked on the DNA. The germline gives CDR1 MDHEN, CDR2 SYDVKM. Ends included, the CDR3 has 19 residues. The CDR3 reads CASTSLAGGRGVNEQFFGA.

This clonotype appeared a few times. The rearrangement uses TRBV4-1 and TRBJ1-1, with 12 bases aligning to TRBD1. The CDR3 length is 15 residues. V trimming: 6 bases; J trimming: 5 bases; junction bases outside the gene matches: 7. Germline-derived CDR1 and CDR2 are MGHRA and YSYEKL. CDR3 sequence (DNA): TGCGCCAGCAGTTGGCCGGGACAGGGGGCAACTGAAGCTTTCTTT. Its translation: CASSWPGQGATEAFF.

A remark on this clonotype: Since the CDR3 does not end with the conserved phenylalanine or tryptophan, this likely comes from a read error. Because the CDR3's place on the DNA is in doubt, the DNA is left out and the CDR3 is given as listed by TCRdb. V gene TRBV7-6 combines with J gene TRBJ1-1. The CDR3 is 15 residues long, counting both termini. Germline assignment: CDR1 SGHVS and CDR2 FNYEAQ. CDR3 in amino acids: CASSLAGDYGYTFGQ.

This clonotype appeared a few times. CDR3 nucleotide sequence: TGCAGTGCCACGGACAGGGTTCGAACAGATACGCAGTATTTT. Protein sequence: CSATDRVRTDTQYF. This chain links TRBV20-1 with TRBJ2-3, with 8 positions matching TRBD1. The V segment lost 6 bases and the J segment 3 bases; nucleotides outside the gene matches: 8. This CDR3 has 14 amino acids. CDR1 is DFQATT and CDR2 is SNEGSKA in the germline V gene (reference sequence).

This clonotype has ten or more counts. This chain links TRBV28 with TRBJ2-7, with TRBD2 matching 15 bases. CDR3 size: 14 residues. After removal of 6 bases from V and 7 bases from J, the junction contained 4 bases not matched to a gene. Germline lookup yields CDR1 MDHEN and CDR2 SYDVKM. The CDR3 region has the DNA TGTGCCAGCAGGGGACTAGCGGGAGGTGGTGAGCAGTACTTC. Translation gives CASRGLAGGGEQYF.